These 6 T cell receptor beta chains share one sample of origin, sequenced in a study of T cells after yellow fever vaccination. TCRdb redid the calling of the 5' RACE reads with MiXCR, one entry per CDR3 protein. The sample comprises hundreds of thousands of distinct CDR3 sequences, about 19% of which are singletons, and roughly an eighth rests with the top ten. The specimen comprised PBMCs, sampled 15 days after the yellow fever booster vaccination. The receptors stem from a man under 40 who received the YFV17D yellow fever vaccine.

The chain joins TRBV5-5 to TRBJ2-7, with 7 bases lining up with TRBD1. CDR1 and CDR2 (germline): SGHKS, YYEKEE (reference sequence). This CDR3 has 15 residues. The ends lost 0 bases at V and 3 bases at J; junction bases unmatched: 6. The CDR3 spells CASSLVSGTDYEQYF. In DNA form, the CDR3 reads TGTGCCAGCAGCTTGGTTTCCGGGACAGACTACGAGCAGTACTTC.

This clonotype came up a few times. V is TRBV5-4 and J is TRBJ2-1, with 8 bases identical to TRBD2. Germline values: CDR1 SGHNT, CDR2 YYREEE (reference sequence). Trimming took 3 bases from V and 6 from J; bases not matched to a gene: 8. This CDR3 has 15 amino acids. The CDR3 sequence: CASSWGGTRSNEQFF. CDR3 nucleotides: TGTGCCAGCAGCTGGGGAGGGACTAGAAGCAATGAGCAGTTCTTC.

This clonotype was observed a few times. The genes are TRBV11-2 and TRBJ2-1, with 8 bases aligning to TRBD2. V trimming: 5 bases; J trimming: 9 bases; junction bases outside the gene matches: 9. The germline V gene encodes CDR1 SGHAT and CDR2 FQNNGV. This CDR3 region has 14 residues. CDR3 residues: CASSHPTSAGEQFF. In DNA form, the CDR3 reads TGTGCCAGCAGCCATCCGACTAGCGCCGGTGAGCAGTTCTTC.

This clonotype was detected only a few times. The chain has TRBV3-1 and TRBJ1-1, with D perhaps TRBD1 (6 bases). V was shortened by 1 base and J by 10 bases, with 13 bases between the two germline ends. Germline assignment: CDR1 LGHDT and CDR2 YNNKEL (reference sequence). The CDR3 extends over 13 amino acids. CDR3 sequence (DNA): TGTGCCAGCAGCCAAGGGGAGGGGGGTCGAGCTTTCTTT. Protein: CASSQGEGGRAFF.

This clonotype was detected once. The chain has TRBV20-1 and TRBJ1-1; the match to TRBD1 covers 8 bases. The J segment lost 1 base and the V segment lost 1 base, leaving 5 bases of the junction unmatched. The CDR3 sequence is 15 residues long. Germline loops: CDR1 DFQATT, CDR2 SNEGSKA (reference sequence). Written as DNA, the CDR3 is TGCAGTGCTAGAGGTCTCAGGGGGCCGAACACTGAAGCTTTCTTT. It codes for CSARGLRGPNTEAFF.

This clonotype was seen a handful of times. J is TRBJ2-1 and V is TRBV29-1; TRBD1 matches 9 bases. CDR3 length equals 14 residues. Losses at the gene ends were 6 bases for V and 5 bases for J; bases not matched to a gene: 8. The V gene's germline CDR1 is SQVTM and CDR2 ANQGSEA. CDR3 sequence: CSVRDREIHNEQFF. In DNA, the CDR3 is TGCAGCGTGAGGGACAGGGAAATACACAATGAGCAGTTCTTC.